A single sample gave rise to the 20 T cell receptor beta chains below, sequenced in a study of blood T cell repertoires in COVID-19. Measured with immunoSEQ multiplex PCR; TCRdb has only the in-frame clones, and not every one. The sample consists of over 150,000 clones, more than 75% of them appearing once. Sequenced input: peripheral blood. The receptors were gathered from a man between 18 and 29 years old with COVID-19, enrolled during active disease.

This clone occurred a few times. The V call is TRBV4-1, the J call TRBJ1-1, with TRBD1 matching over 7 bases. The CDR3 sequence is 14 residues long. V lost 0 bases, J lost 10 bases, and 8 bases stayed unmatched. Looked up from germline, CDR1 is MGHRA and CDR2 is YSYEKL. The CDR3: CASSQDRQGVSAFF. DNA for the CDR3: TGCGCCAGCAGCCAAGACAGACAGGGCGTATCAGCTTTCTTT.

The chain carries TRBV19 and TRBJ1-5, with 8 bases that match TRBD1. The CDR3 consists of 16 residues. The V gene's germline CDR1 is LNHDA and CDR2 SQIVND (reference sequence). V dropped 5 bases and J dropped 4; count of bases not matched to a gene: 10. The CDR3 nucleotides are TGTGCCAGTAGTCCTAGGACAGGGCTGGAAAATCAGCCCCAGCATTTT. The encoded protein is CASSPRTGLENQPQHF.

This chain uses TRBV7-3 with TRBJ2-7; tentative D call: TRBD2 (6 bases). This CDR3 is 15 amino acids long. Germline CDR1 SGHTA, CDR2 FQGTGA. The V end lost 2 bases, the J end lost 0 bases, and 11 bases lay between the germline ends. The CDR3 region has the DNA TGTGCCAGCAGCTTACGAGCGGGCCCCTCCTACGAGCAGTACTTC. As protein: CASSLRAGPSYEQYF.

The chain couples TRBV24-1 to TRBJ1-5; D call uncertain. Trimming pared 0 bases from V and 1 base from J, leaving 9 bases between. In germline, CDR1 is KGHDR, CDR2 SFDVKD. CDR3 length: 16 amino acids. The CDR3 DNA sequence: TGTGCCACCAGTGATTTGTTGGGGAGAAGCAATCAGCCCCAGCATTTT. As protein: CATSDLLGRSNQPQHF.

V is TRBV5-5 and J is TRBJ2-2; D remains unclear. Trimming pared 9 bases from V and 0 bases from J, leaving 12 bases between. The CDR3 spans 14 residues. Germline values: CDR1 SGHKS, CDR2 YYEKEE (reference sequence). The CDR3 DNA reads TGTGCCACCACGTACAGAGCGAACACCGGGGAGCTGTTTTTT. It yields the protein CATTYRANTGELFF.

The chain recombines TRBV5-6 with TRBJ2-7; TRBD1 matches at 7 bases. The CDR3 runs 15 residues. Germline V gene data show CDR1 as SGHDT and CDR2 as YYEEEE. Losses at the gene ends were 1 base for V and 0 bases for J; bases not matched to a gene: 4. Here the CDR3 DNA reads TGTGCCAGCAGCTTGCTCACAGGGGTCTCCTACGAGCAGTACTTC. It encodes CASSLLTGVSYEQYF.

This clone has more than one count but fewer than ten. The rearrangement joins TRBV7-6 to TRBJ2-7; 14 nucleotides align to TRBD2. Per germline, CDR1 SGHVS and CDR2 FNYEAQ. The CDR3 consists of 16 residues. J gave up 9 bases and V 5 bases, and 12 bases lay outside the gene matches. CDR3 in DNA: TGTGCCAGCAGCGCAGAGGCGGGACTAGCGGGAGACTTGCAGTACTTC. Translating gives CASSAEAGLAGDLQYF.

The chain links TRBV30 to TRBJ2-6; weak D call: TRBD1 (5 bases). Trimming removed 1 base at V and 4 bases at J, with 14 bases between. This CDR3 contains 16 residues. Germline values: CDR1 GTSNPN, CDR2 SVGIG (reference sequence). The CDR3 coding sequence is TGTGCCTGGAGTGGTAGCAGGGCAGGAGGGGCCAACGTCCTGACTTTC. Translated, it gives CAWSGSRAGGANVLTF.

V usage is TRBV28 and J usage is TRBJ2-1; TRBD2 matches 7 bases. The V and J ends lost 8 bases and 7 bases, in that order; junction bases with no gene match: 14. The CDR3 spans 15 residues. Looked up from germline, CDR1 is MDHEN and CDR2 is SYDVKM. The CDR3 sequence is CASGVEGGPENEQFF. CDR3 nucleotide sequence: TGTGCCAGCGGGGTGGAGGGAGGGCCTGAAAATGAGCAGTTCTTC.

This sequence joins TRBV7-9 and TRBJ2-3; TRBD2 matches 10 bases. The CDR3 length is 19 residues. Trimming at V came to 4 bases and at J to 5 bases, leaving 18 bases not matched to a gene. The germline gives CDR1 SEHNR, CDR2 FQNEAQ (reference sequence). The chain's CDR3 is CASSWTRTSGSKVGDTQYF. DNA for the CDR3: TGTGCCAGCAGCTGGACCCGGACTAGCGGCTCTAAGGTGGGAGATACGCAGTATTTT.

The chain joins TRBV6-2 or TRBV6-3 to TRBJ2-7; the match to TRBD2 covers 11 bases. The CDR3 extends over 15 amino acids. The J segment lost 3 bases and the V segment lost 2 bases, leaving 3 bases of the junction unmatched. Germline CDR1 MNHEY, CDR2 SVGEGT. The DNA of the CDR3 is TGTGCCAGCAGTTACCGCGGACTAGCGGGCTACGAGCAGTACTTC. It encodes CASSYRGLAGYEQYF.

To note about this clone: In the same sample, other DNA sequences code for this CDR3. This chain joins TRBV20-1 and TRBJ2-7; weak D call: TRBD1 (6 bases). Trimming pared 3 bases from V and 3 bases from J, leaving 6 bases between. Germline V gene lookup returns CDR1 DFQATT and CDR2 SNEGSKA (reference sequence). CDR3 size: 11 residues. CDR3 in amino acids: CSARDSYEQYF. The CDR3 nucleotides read TGCAGTGCTAGGGACAGCTACGAGCAGTACTTC.

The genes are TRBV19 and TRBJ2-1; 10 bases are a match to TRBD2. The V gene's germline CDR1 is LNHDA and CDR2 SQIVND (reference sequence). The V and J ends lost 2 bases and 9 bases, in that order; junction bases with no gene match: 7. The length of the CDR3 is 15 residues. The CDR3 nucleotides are TGTGCCAGTAGTATAACTAGCGGGACAGCAGGTGAGCAGTTCTTC. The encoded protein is CASSITSGTAGEQFF.

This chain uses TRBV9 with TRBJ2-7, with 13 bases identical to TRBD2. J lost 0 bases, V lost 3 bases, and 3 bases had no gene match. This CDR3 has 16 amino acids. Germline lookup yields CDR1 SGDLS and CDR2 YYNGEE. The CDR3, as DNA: TGTGCCAGCAGCGCTGGACTAGCGGGAGCCTCCTACGAGCAGTACTTC. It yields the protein CASSAGLAGASYEQYF.

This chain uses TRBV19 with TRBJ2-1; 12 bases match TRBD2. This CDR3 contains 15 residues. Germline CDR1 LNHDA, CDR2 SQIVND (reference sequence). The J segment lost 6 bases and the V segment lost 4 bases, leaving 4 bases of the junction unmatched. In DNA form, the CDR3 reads TGTGCCAGTAGTAGGACTAGCGGGATTGCCAATGAGCAGTTCTTC. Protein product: CASSRTSGIANEQFF.

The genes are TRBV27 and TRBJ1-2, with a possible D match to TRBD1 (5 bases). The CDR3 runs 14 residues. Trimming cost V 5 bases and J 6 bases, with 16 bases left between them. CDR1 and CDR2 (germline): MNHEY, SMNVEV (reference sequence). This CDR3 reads CASSPRARGDGYTF. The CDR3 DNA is TGTGCCAGCAGTCCACGGGCCCGGGGGGATGGCTACACCTTC.

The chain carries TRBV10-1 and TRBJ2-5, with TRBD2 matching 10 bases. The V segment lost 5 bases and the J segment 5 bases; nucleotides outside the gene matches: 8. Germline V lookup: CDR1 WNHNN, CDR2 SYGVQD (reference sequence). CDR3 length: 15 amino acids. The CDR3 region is CASSPSGRAGETQYF. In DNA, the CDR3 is TGCGCCAGCAGTCCCAGCGGGAGGGCCGGTGAGACCCAGTACTTC.

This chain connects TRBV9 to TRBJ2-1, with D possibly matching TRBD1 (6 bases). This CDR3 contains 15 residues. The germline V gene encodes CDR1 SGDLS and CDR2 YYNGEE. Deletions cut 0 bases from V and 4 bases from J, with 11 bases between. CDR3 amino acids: CASSVDGQNYNEQFF. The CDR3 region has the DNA TGTGCCAGCAGCGTAGACGGACAGAATTACAATGAGCAGTTCTTC.

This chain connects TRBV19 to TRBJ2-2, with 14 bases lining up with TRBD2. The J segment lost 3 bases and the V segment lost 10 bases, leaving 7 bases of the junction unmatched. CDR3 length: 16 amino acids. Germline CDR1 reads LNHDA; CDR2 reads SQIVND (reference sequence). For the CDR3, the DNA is TGTGCCACGACTAGCGGGAGGGCCAGGGACACCGGGGAGCTGTTTTTT. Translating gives CATTSGRARDTGELFF.

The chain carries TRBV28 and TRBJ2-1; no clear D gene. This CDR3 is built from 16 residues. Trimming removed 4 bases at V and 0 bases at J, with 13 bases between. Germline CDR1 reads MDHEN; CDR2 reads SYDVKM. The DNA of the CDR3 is TGTGCCAGCAGTTCCCCCAGACACCTCTCCTACAATGAGCAGTTCTTC. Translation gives CASSSPRHLSYNEQFF.